A selection of T cell receptor beta chains follows, all from one sample in a study of blood T cell repertoires in COVID-19. This table comes from immunoSEQ multiplex PCR, and its TCRdb copy is limited to in-frame clones, with some not included. The sample has more than 150,000 clones; about 89% are singletons. Source material: peripheral blood. All receptors come from a man aged 40-55 years with acute or convalescent COVID-19. The CDR3 runs from the conserved cysteine through the conserved F or W. The D gene is left open where the match is weak. Clone size is shown for a subset of rows, as once, few, many or a class of expanded clone.

V gene: TRBV29-1; CDR3 length: 15; clone size: NA; J gene: TRBJ2-1; D gene: TRBD1; CDR3 DNA: TGCAGCGCTCAGACAGGGCATGAGGTCCCCAATGAGCAGTTCTTC; CDR3 protein: CSAQTGHEVPNEQFF
V gene: TRBV7-9; CDR3 length: 14; clone size: NA; J gene: TRBJ2-7; D gene: TRBD1; CDR3 DNA: TGTGCCAGCAGCCAACCTCGACAGGGTACCGAGCAGTACTTC; CDR3 protein: CASSQPRQGTEQYF
V gene: TRBV5-6; CDR3 length: 15; clone size: NA; J gene: TRBJ1-5; D gene: NA; CDR3 DNA: TGTGCCAGCAGCTTGGCCGGAGGGGTTGGTCAGCCCCAGCATTTT; CDR3 protein: CASSLAGGVGQPQHF
V gene: TRBV5-1; CDR3 length: 14; clone size: NA; J gene: TRBJ2-5; D gene: NA; CDR3 DNA: TGCGCCAGCAGCTTGGAATCCTACCAAGAGACCCAGTACTTC; CDR3 protein: CASSLESYQETQYF
V gene: TRBV11-2; CDR3 length: 13; clone size: once; J gene: TRBJ2-5; D gene: TRBD2; CDR3 DNA: TGTGCCAGCGGTCCGCGGGGGGGAGAGACCCAGTACTTC; CDR3 protein: CASGPRGGETQYF
V gene: TRBV5-5; CDR3 length: 15; clone size: NA; J gene: TRBJ2-1; D gene: TRBD1; CDR3 DNA: TGTGCCAGCAGCCCAGGACAGGAGATCTACAATGAGCAGTTCTTC; CDR3 protein: CASSPGQEIYNEQFF
V gene: TRBV5-1; CDR3 length: 17; clone size: NA; J gene: TRBJ2-3; D gene: NA; CDR3 DNA: TGCGCCAGCAGCTTGGTAACCGGGGGGCCCGGCACAGATACGCAGTATTTT; CDR3 protein: CASSLVTGGPGTDTQYF
V gene: TRBV5-1; CDR3 length: 15; clone size: NA; J gene: TRBJ2-1; D gene: TRBD2; CDR3 DNA: TGCGCCAGCAGGTACGGGACTAGCGAATACAATGAGCAGTTCTTC; CDR3 protein: CASRYGTSEYNEQFF
V gene: TRBV27; CDR3 length: 14; clone size: few; J gene: TRBJ1-2; D gene: NA; CDR3 DNA: TGTGCCAGCAGCCCCGACGGGTCGGGGTCAGGCTACACCTTC; CDR3 protein: CASSPDGSGSGYTF
V gene: TRBV4-1; CDR3 length: 14; clone size: NA; J gene: TRBJ1-3; D gene: NA; CDR3 DNA: TGCGCCAGCAGTAGTTCGAACTCTGGAAACACCATATATTTT; CDR3 protein: CASSSSNSGNTIYF
V gene: TRBV6-5; CDR3 length: 13; clone size: NA; J gene: TRBJ1-1; D gene: NA; CDR3 DNA: TGTGCCAGCAGTGACTCGCGGTTCACTGAAGCTTTCTTT; CDR3 protein: CASSDSRFTEAFF
V gene: TRBV30; CDR3 length: 12; clone size: NA; J gene: TRBJ1-2; D gene: TRBD1; CDR3 DNA: TGTGCCTGGAGCCAGGGGGCGGTTGGCTACACCTTC; CDR3 protein: CAWSQGAVGYTF
V gene: TRBV23-1; CDR3 length: 15; clone size: NA; J gene: TRBJ2-7; D gene: NA; CDR3 DNA: TGCGCCAGCAGTCCTGGGACTGATGCTTCCTACGAGCAGTACTTC; CDR3 protein: CASSPGTDASYEQYF
V gene: TRBV2; CDR3 length: 17; clone size: once; J gene: TRBJ1-1; D gene: TRBD1; CDR3 DNA: TGTGCCAGCAGTGAAGGGTTACAGGGGGCGGCGAACACTGAAGCTTTCTTT; CDR3 protein: CASSEGLQGAANTEAFF
V gene: TRBV5-4; CDR3 length: 14; clone size: NA; J gene: TRBJ2-5; D gene: TRBD2; CDR3 DNA: TGTGCCAGCAGTCTCTCTAGCGGGGAAGAGACCCAGTACTTC; CDR3 protein: CASSLSSGEETQYF
V gene: TRBV7-9; CDR3 length: 13; clone size: NA; J gene: TRBJ2-1; D gene: TRBD1; CDR3 DNA: TGTGCCAGCAGCTCCACAGGGGACCATGAGCAGTTCTTC; CDR3 protein: CASSSTGDHEQFF
V gene: TRBV19; CDR3 length: 14; clone size: NA; J gene: TRBJ2-1; D gene: NA; CDR3 DNA: TGTGCCAGTCGAAACAGGGTAACCTACAATGAGCAGTTCTTC; CDR3 protein: CASRNRVTYNEQFF
V gene: TRBV13; CDR3 length: 14; clone size: NA; J gene: TRBJ1-4; D gene: NA; CDR3 DNA: TGTGCCAGCAGCCTCAGGGTCCTTAATGAAAAACTGTTTTTT; CDR3 protein: CASSLRVLNEKLFF
V gene: TRBV7-2; CDR3 length: 15; clone size: NA; J gene: TRBJ2-7; D gene: TRBD1; CDR3 DNA: TGTGCCAGCAGCTTAGCCCGGACAGGGCAGGGCGAGCAGTACTTC; CDR3 protein: CASSLARTGQGEQYF
V gene: TRBV3-1/TRBV3-2; CDR3 length: 15; clone size: NA; J gene: TRBJ2-1; D gene: TRBD2; CDR3 DNA: TGTGCCAGCAGCCGAGGACCGGGACTAGGGAATGAGCAGTTCTTC; CDR3 protein: CASSRGPGLGNEQFF
V gene: TRBV18; CDR3 length: 15; clone size: NA; J gene: TRBJ2-5; D gene: NA; CDR3 DNA: TGTGCCAGCTCACCACTCCAGGGAAAGGGGGAGACCCAGTACTTC; CDR3 protein: CASSPLQGKGETQYF
V gene: TRBV10-1; CDR3 length: 13; clone size: NA; J gene: TRBJ2-3; D gene: NA; CDR3 DNA: TGCGCCAGCAGCGTCGGTATCACAGATACGCAGTATTTT; CDR3 protein: CASSVGITDTQYF
V gene: TRBV28; CDR3 length: 18; clone size: NA; J gene: TRBJ2-3; D gene: TRBD2; CDR3 DNA: TGTGCCAGCATCCCGCCGGCTAGCGGGGGGCACGAGGGAGATACGCAGTATTTT; CDR3 protein: CASIPPASGGHEGDTQYF
V gene: TRBV4-3; CDR3 length: 14; clone size: NA; J gene: TRBJ1-1; D gene: NA; CDR3 DNA: TGCGCCAGCAGCCAGACAGACTTGAACACTGAAGCTTTCTTT; CDR3 protein: CASSQTDLNTEAFF
V gene: TRBV7-8; CDR3 length: 16; clone size: NA; J gene: TRBJ2-7; D gene: NA; CDR3 DNA: TGTGCCAGCGATGAGGGCGACCCCCGGGTTCCTTACGAGCAGTACTTC; CDR3 protein: CASDEGDPRVPYEQYF
V gene: TRBV4-1; CDR3 length: 15; clone size: NA; J gene: TRBJ2-2; D gene: TRBD1; CDR3 DNA: TGCGCCAGCAGCCCCGCGTCAGGGGGCGGCGGGGAGCTGTTTTTT; CDR3 protein: CASSPASGGGGELFF
V gene: TRBV6-2/TRBV6-3; CDR3 length: 14; clone size: NA; J gene: TRBJ1-2; D gene: NA; CDR3 DNA: TGTGCCAGCAGCCCCGGGGGATTCAACTATGGCTACACCTTC; CDR3 protein: CASSPGGFNYGYTF
V gene: TRBV6-6; CDR3 length: 12; clone size: NA; J gene: TRBJ2-7; D gene: NA; CDR3 DNA: TGTGCCAGCAGGGGGCTAGGGTACGAGCAGTACTTC; CDR3 protein: CASRGLGYEQYF
V gene: TRBV18; CDR3 length: 18; clone size: few; J gene: TRBJ2-6; D gene: TRBD1; CDR3 DNA: TGTGCCAGCTCACTGTGGACAGGGGGATACTCTGGGGCCAACGTCCTGACTTTC; CDR3 protein: CASSLWTGGYSGANVLTF
V gene: TRBV6-5; CDR3 length: 14; clone size: NA; J gene: TRBJ2-7; D gene: TRBD2; CDR3 DNA: TGTGCCAGCAGTTACACTCGCGGGGGCTACGAGCAGTACTTC; CDR3 protein: CASSYTRGGYEQYF
V gene: TRBV5-1; CDR3 length: 14; clone size: NA; J gene: TRBJ2-3; D gene: TRBD2; CDR3 DNA: TGCGCCAGCACCCAGGGAGGGAGCACAGATACGCAGTATTTT; CDR3 protein: CASTQGGSTDTQYF